In this sample, the clone carrying this T cell receptor beta chain turned up many times. Its antigen is not known. The sample belongs to a study of early T cells in non-severe SARS-CoV-2 infection. On the study more broadly: The study sequenced bulk RNA from unsorted whole blood, with chains unpaired. General study findings and limits: Reliance on VDJdb matching favored anti-spike CD8 responses; private and CD4 specificities were missed.

Researchers attached unique molecular identifiers to individual cDNA molecules. TCRdb re-called the 5' RACE reads with MiXCR, one entry per CDR3 protein. This table holds approximately 77,000 distinct CDR3 sequences, 15% to 19% found once. V dropped 5 bases and J dropped 2 bases, with 16 bases sitting between them. The CDR3 extends over 16 amino acids. The germline CDR1 and CDR2 sequences are SEHNR and FQNEAQ (reference sequence). Sequencing was performed on whole blood. The genes are TRBV7-9 and TRBJ1-5; weak D call: TRBD1 (5 bases). This receptor was taken from an adult who was a healthcare worker with PCR-confirmed SARS-CoV-2 infection or an uninfected control (not recorded which). As DNA, the CDR3 is TGTGCCAGCAGCCCTAGTGAGGGGACGGGCAATCAGCCCCAGCATTTT. Protein sequence: CASSPSEGTGNQPQHF. The full variable domain, completed using reference TRBV7-9 and TRBJ1-5, is DTGVSQNPRHKITKRGQNVTFRCDPISEHNRLYWYRQTLGQGPEFLTYFQNEAQLEKSRLLSDRFSAERPKGSFSTLEIQRTEQGDSAMYLCASSPSEGTGNQPQHFGDGTRLSIL.